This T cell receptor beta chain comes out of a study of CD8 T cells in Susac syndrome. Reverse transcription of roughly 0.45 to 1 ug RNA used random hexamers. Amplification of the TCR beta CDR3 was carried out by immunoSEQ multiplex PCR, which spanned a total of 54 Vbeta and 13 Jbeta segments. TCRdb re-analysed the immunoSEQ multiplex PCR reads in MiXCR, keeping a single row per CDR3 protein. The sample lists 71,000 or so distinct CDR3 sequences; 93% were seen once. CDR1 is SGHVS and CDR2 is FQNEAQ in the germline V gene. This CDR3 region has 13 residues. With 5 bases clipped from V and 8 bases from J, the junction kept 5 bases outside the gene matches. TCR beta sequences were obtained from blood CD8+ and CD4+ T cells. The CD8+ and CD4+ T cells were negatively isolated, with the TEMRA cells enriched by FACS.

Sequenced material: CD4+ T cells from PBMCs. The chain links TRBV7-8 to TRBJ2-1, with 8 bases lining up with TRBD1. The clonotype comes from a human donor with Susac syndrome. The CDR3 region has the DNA TGTGCCAGCAGCGCCCCGGACAGGGATGAGCAGTTCTTC. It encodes CASSAPDRDEQFF.